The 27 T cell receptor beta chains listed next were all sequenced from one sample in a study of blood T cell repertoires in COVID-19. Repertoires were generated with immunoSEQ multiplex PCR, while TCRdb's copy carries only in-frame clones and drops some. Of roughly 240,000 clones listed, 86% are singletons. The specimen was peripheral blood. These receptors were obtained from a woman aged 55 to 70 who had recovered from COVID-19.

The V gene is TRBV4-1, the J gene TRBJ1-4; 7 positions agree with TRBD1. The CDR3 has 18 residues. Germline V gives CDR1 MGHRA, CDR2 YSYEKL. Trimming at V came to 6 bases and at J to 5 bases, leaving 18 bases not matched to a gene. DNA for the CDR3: TGCGCCAGCAGTCCAAGTTTTTTAGAGGACAGGCCGAATGAAAAACTGTTTTTT. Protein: CASSPSFLEDRPNEKLFF.

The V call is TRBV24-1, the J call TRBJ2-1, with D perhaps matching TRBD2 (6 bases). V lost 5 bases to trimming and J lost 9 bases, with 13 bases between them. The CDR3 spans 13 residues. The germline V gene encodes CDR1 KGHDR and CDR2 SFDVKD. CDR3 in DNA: TGTGCCACCAGTGGGGCGGGGAACGGTGAGCAGTTCTTC. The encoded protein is CATSGAGNGEQFF.

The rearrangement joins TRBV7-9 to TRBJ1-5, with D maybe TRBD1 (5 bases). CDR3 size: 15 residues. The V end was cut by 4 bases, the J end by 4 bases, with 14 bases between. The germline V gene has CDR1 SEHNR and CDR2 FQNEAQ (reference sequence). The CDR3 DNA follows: TGTGCCAGCAGCTCGACAGCCGCGGGGAATCAGCCCCAGCATTTT. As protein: CASSSTAAGNQPQHF.

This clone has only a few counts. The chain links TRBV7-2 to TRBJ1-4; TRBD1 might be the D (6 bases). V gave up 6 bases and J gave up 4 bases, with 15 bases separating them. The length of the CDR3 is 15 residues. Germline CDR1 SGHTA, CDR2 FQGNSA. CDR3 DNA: TGTGCCAGCAGTCAGACCCAGGGGCGTAATGAAAAACTGTTTTTT. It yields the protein CASSQTQGRNEKLFF.

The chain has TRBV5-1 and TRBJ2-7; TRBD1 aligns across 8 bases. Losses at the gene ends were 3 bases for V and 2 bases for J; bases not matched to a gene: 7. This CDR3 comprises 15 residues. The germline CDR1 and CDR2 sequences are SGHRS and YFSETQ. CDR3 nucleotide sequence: TGCGCCAGCAGCTGGACAGGGTCGTTAGCCTACGAGCAGTACTTC. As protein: CASSWTGSLAYEQYF. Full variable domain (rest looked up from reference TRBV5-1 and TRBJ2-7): KAGVTQTPRYLIKTRGQQVTLSCSPISGHRSVSWYQQTPGQGLQFLFEYFSETQRNKGNFPGRFSGRQFSNSRSEMNVSTLELGDSALYLCASSWTGSLAYEQYFGPGTRLTVT.

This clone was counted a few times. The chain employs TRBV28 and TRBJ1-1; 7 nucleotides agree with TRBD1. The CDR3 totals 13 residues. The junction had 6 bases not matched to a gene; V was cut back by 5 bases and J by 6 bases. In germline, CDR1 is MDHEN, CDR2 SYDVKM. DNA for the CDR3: TGTGCCAGCAGTACCGGGACAGTCCCTGAAGCTTTCTTT. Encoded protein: CASSTGTVPEAFF.

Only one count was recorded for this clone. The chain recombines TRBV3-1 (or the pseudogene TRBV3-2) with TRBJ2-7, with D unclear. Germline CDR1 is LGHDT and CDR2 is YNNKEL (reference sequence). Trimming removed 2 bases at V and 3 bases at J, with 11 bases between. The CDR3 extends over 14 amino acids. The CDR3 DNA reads TGTGCCAGCAGCCAATTCGTACAGAACTACGAGCAGTACTTC. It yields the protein CASSQFVQNYEQYF.

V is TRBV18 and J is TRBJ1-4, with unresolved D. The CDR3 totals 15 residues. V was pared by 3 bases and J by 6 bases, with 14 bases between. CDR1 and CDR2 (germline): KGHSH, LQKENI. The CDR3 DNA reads TGTGCCAGCTCACCCCGGGTGGCCAATGATGAAAAACTGTTTTTT. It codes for CASSPRVANDEKLFF.

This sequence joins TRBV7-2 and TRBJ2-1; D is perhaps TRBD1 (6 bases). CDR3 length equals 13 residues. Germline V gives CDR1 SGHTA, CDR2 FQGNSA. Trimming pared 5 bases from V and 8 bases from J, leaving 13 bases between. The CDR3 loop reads CASSLVQGYEQFF. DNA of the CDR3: TGTGCCAGCAGCCTCGTGCAGGGGTATGAGCAGTTCTTC.

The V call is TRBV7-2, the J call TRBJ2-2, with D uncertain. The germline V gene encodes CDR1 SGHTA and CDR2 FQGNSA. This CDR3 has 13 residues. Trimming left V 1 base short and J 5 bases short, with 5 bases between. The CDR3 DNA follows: TGTGCCAGCAGCTTAGAGCCTACCGGGGAGCTGTTTTTT. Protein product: CASSLEPTGELFF.

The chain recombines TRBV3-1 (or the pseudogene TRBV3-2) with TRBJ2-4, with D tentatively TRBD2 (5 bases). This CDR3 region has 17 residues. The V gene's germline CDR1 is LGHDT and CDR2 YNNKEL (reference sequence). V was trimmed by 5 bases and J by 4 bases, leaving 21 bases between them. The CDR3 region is CASSRTCPMQRKNIQYF. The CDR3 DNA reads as TGTGCCAGCAGCAGGACTTGTCCCATGCAAAGAAAAAACATTCAGTACTTC.

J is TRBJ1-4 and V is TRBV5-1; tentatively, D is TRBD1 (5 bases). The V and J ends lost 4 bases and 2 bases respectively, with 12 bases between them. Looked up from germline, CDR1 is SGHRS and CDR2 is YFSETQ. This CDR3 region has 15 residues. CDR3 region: CASSPLGGTNEKLFF. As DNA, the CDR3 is TGCGCCAGCAGCCCGTTGGGGGGGACTAATGAAAAACTGTTTTTT.

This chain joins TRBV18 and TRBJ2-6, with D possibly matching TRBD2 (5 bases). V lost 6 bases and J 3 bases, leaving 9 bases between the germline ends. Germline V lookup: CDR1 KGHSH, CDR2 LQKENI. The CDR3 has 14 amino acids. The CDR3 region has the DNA TGTGCCAGCTCGGCAGGAGGTGGGGCCAACGTCCTGACTTTC. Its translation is CASSAGGGANVLTF.

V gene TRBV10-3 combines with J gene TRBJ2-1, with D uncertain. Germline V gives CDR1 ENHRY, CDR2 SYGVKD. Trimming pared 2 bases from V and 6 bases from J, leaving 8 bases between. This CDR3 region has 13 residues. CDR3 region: CAISELVSNEQFF. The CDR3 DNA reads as TGTGCCATCAGTGAGCTAGTTTCCAATGAGCAGTTCTTC.

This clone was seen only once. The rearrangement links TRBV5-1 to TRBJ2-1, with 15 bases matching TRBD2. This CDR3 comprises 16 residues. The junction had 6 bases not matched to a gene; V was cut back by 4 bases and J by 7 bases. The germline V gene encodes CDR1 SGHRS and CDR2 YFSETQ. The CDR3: CASSPGLAGGYNEQFF. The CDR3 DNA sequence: TGCGCCAGCAGCCCGGGACTAGCGGGGGGTTATAATGAGCAGTTCTTC.

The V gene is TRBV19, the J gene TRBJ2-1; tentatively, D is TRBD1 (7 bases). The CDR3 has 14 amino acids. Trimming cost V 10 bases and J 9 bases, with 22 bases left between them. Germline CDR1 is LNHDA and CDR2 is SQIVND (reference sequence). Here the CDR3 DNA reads TGTGCCACCACCCCCGGCAGGGGGGCGGGTGAGCAGTTCTTC. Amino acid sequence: CATTPGRGAGEQFF.

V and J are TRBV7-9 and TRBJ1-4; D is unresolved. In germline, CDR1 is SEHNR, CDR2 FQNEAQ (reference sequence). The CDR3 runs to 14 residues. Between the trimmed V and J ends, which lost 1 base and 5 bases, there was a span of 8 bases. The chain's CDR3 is CASSLVLGNEKLFF. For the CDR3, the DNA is TGTGCCAGCAGCTTAGTTCTAGGAAATGAAAAACTGTTTTTT.

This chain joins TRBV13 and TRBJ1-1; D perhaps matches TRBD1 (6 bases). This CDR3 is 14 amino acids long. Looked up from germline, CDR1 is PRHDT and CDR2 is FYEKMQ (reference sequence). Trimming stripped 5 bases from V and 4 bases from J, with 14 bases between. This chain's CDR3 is CASSLGGAGTEAFF. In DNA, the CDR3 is TGTGCCAGCAGCCTCGGGGGGGCAGGCACTGAAGCTTTCTTT.

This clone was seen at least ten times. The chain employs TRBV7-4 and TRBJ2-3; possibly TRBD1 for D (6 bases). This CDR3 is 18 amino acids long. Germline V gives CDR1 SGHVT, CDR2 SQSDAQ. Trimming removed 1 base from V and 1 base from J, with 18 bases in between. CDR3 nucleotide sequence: TGTGCCAGCAGCTTAGTGTCCCCAGGGGCCTTCTGCACAGATACGCAGTATTTT. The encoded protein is CASSLVSPGAFCTDTQYF.

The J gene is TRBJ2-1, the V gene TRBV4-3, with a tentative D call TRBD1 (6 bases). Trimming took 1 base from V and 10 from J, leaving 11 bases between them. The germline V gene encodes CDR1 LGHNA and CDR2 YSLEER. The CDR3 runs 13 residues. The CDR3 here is CASSQGTEMEQFF. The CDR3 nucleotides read TGCGCCAGCAGCCAAGGGACAGAAATGGAGCAGTTCTTC.

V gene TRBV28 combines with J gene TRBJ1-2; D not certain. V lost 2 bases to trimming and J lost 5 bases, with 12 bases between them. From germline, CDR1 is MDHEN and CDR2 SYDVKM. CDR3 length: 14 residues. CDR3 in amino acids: CASSLNGMRYGYTF. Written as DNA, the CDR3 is TGTGCCAGCAGTTTAAACGGGATGCGTTATGGCTACACCTTC.

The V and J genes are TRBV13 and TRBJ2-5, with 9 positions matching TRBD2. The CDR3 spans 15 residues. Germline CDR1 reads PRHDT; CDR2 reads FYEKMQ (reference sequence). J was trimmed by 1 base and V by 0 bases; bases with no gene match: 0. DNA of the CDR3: TGTGCCAGCAGCTTAGGGACTAGCGGCCAAGAGACCCAGTACTTC. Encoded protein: CASSLGTSGQETQYF.

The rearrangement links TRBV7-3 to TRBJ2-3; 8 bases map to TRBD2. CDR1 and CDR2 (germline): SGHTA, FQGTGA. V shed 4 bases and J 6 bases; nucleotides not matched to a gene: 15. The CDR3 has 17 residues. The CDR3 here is CASSSGLAHPTQDTQYF. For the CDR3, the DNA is TGTGCCAGCAGCTCAGGACTAGCTCACCCCACACAGGATACGCAGTATTTT.

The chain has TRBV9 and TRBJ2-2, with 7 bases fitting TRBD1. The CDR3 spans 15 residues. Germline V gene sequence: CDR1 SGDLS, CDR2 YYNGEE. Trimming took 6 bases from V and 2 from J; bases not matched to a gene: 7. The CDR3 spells CASTRTGTNTGELFF. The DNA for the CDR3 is TGTGCCAGCACCCGGACAGGAACAAACACCGGGGAGCTGTTTTTT.

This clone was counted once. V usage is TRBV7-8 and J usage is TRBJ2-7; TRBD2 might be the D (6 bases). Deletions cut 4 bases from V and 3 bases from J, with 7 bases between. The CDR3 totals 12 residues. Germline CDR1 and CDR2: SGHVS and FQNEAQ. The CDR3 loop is CASSSRGYEQYF. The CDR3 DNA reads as TGTGCCAGCAGCTCGCGGGGCTACGAGCAGTACTTC.

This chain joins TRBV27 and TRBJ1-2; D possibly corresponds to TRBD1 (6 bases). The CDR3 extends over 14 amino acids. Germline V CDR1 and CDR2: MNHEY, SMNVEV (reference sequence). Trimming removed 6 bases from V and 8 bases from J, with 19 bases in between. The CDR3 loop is CASRLRATDRGYTF. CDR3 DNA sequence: TGTGCCAGCAGACTAAGGGCTACCGACAGGGGCTACACCTTC.

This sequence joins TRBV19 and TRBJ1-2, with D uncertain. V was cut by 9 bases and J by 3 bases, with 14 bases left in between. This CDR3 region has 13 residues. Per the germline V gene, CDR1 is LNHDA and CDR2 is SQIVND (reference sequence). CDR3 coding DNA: TGTGCCAGCAGTCCAACTAGGGACTATGGCTACACCTTC. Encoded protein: CASSPTRDYGYTF.